The 32 T cell receptor beta chains presented below share a single source sample, sequenced in a study of blood T cell repertoires in COVID-19. Profiled with immunoSEQ multiplex PCR; TCRdb holds only in-frame clones, not every one. Counted here are approximately 230,000 clones, approximately 90% occurring once; the ten biggest clones make up approximately 6%. Sequencing used peripheral blood. The receptors come from a woman aged 25-40 years with COVID-19, enrolled during active disease.

This chain links TRBV11-2 with TRBJ2-7; 9 nucleotides match TRBD1. Germline CDR1 is SGHAT and CDR2 is FQNNGV. The CDR3 is 16 amino acids. After removal of 5 bases from V and 3 bases from J, the junction contained 11 bases not matched to a gene. The CDR3, as DNA: TGTGCCAGCAGCCTGTTCGCCGGGACAGGGAACTACGAGCAGTACTTC. Amino acid sequence: CASSLFAGTGNYEQYF.

This clone was seen just once. The V and J genes are TRBV29-1 and TRBJ1-1; D is undetermined. V lost 4 bases, J lost 2 bases, and 11 bases lay in between. The CDR3 contains 13 residues. Germline loops: CDR1 SQVTM, CDR2 ANQGSEA. CDR3 in DNA: TGCAGCGTTGTAGGCAGGTTCAACACTGAAGCTTTCTTT. Its translation: CSVVGRFNTEAFF.

The genes are TRBV4-2 and TRBJ1-6; 7 bases map to TRBD1. V gave up 0 bases and J gave up 6 bases; unmatched junction bases: 11. The CDR3 runs to 18 residues. CDR1 LGHNA and CDR2 YNFKEQ come from the germline V gene. The CDR3 DNA reads TGTGCCAGCAGCCAAGATCCCCAAGGGACAGTACTTAATTCACCCCTCCACTTT. Amino acid sequence: CASSQDPQGTVLNSPLHF.

V is TRBV7-9 and J is TRBJ2-5, with a possible D match to TRBD2 (5 bases). Trimming removed 1 base at V and 4 bases at J, with 7 bases between. The CDR3 loop spans 13 amino acids. Germline lookup yields CDR1 SEHNR and CDR2 FQNEAQ (reference sequence). The CDR3 bases are TGTGCCAGCAGCTTAGGACTAATAGAGACCCAGTACTTC. Its translation is CASSLGLIETQYF. Variable domain in full (rest from reference TRBV7-9 and TRBJ2-5): DTGVSQNPRHKITKRGQNVTFRCDPISEHNRLYWYRQTLGQGPEFLTYFQNEAQLEKSRLLSDRFSAERPKGSFSTLEIQRTEQGDSAMYLCASSLGLIETQYFGPGTRLLVL.

V usage is TRBV6-5 and J usage is TRBJ1-5, with TRBD1 matching 8 bases. The germline V gene encodes CDR1 MNHEY and CDR2 SVGAGI. CDR3 length: 15 amino acids. V lost 2 bases to trimming and J lost 3 bases; unmatched junction nucleotides: 3. The CDR3 protein is CASSYVQGDNQPQHF. Here the CDR3 DNA reads TGTGCCAGCAGTTACGTACAGGGGGACAATCAGCCCCAGCATTTT.

The chain uses TRBV11-2 and TRBJ2-2, with 8 bases identical to TRBD1. The CDR3 is made up of 16 amino acids. CDR1 is SGHAT and CDR2 is FQNNGV in the germline V gene. V was pared by 5 bases and J by 1 base, with 6 bases of the junction left unmatched. The CDR3 protein is CASSPRTGKNTGELFF. The DNA for the CDR3 is TGTGCCAGCAGCCCACGGACAGGGAAGAACACCGGGGAGCTGTTTTTT.

The chain uses TRBV11-3 and TRBJ1-2, with 8 bases that match TRBD1. The CDR3 length is 13 residues. Trimming took 3 bases from V and 10 from J; bases not matched to a gene: 7. Germline V lookup: CDR1 SGHNT, CDR2 YENEEA. DNA of the CDR3: TGTGCCAGCAGCTTCCAGGGGGCTATTGACTACACCTTC. Residues: CASSFQGAIDYTF.

The chain combines TRBV14 with TRBJ2-2; D is uncertain. CDR3 length: 14 amino acids. CDR1 and CDR2 (germline): SGHDN, FVKESK. V was clipped by 1 base and J by 4 bases, with 7 bases between them. The DNA for the CDR3 is TGTGCCAGCAGCCAAGCAGTTACCACCGGGGAGCTGTTTTTT. Protein sequence: CASSQAVTTGELFF.

This chain connects TRBV28 to TRBJ1-2; the match to TRBD1 covers 7 bases. V was clipped by 5 bases and J by 6 bases; unmatched bases: 6. This CDR3 contains 13 residues. The germline gives CDR1 MDHEN, CDR2 SYDVKM. The CDR3 DNA reads as TGTGCCAGCAGTGACACAGGGGTTGATGGCTACACCTTC. Translating it yields CASSDTGVDGYTF.

The chain joins TRBV3-1 (or the pseudogene TRBV3-2) to TRBJ2-2; 11 bases align to TRBD2. CDR1 LGHDT and CDR2 YNNKEL come from the germline V gene (reference sequence). The CDR3 consists of 17 residues. Trimming at V came to 0 bases and at J to 5 bases, leaving 5 bases not matched to a gene. CDR3 sequence (DNA): TGTGCCAGCAGCCAAGAACTAGCGGGAGAGGTAACCGGGGAGCTGTTTTTT. Amino acids: CASSQELAGEVTGELFF.

This clone has only one observation. The V and J genes are TRBV24-1 and TRBJ2-7; D perhaps matches TRBD1 (7 bases). The CDR3 is 14 amino acids. Germline CDR1 and CDR2: KGHDR and SFDVKD. V was clipped by 3 bases and J by 7 bases, with 15 bases between them. The CDR3, as DNA: TGTGCCACCAGTGATGTTACAGGGGCGGGGGAGCAGTACTTC. Amino acid sequence: CATSDVTGAGEQYF.

This chain connects TRBV7-2 to TRBJ2-2, with D hard to call. V was trimmed by 4 bases and J by 11 bases, leaving 14 bases between them. The CDR3 totals 13 residues. Germline V gives CDR1 SGHTA, CDR2 FQGNSA. The CDR3 sequence is CASSSPDLFELFF. CDR3 DNA: TGTGCCAGCAGCTCTCCAGACTTGTTCGAGCTGTTTTTT.

The chain recombines TRBV19 with TRBJ1-4, with 7 bases lining up with TRBD1. V lost 7 bases, J lost 3 bases, and 11 bases stayed unmatched. Germline CDR1 and CDR2: LNHDA and SQIVND (reference sequence). The CDR3 sequence is 16 residues long. DNA for the CDR3: TGTGCCAGTACCAAACAGGGGACCACCTCTAATGAAAAACTGTTTTTT. It is translated as CASTKQGTTSNEKLFF.

The chain has TRBV29-1 and TRBJ1-2; D is uncertain. The length of the CDR3 is 14 residues. Trimming took 3 bases from V and 1 from J, leaving 12 bases between them. Germline CDR1 reads SQVTM; CDR2 reads ANQGSEA. CDR3 bases: TGCAGCGTTGATGTGGACTCCCTTAACTATGGCTACACCTTC. Encoded protein: CSVDVDSLNYGYTF. Combining the CDR3 with reference TRBV29-1 and TRBJ1-2 gives the whole variable domain SAVISQKPSRDICQRGTSLTIQCQVDSQVTMMFWYRQQPGQSLTLIATANQGSEATYESGFVIDKFPISRPNLTFSTLTVSNMSPEDSSIYLCSVDVDSLNYGYTFGSGTRLTVV.

This chain links TRBV3-1 (or the pseudogene TRBV3-2) with TRBJ2-7; TRBD2 agrees at 11 bases. Germline V CDR1 and CDR2: LGHDT, YNNKEL (reference sequence). CDR3 length: 14 residues. The J segment lost 6 bases and the V segment lost 6 bases, leaving 7 bases of the junction unmatched. The CDR3 DNA is TGTGCCAGCAGTCATAGCGGGAGGGCTGGCGAGCAGTACGTC. Amino acids: CASSHSGRAGEQYV.

This chain links TRBV5-5 with TRBJ1-1; D uncertain. Germline CDR1 SGHKS, CDR2 YYEKEE (reference sequence). The CDR3 runs to 12 residues. With 0 bases removed from V and 7 bases from J, the gap between germline ends came to 7 bases. The CDR3 sequence is CASSLDSLEAFF. CDR3 nucleotides: TGTGCCAGCAGCTTGGACAGTCTTGAAGCTTTCTTT.

The rearrangement uses TRBV19 and TRBJ2-5; TRBD1 agrees at 8 bases. Trimming removed 1 base from V and 5 bases from J; junction bases left unmatched: 9. The CDR3 contains 16 residues. Germline assignment: CDR1 LNHDA and CDR2 SQIVND (reference sequence). The CDR3 reads CASSIVGRGPRETQYF. The CDR3 DNA reads as TGTGCCAGTAGTATAGTAGGCAGGGGGCCGAGGGAGACCCAGTACTTC. Full variable domain (missing parts from reference TRBV19 and TRBJ2-5): DGGITQSPKYLFRKEGQNVTLSCEQNLNHDAMYWYRQDPGQGLRLIYYSQIVNDFQKGDIAEGYSVSREKKESFPLTVTSAQKNPTAFYLCASSIVGRGPRETQYFGPGTRLLVL.

The chain has TRBV2 and TRBJ2-5; 7 bases are a match to TRBD2. V shed 4 bases, J shed 5 bases, and the junction held 7 bases outside the gene matches. CDR1 is SNHLY, CDR2 FYNNEI, per germline. The CDR3 is 14 amino acids. Written as DNA, the CDR3 is TGTGCCAGCAGTGCGGGGAGGGCGGTGGAGACCCAGTACTTC. Its protein product is CASSAGRAVETQYF. The whole variable domain, filled in from reference TRBV2 and TRBJ2-5, reads EPEVTQTPSHQVTQMGQEVILRCVPISNHLYFYWYRQILGQKVEFLVSFYNNEISEKSEIFDDQFSVERPDGSNFTLKIRSTKLEDSAMYFCASSAGRAVETQYFGPGTRLLVL.

The rearrangement joins TRBV29-1 to TRBJ2-2; no clear D gene. Germline CDR1 SQVTM, CDR2 ANQGSEA. The V end was cut by 4 bases, the J end by 4 bases, with 7 bases between. CDR3 length equals 12 residues. Written as DNA, the CDR3 is TGCAGCGTTGGACCGGGCACCGGGGAGCTGTTTTTT. It specifies CSVGPGTGELFF.

The chain is built from TRBV7-6 and TRBJ2-3; D is undetermined. V lost 2 bases and J 0 bases, leaving 15 bases between the germline ends. This CDR3 is built from 17 residues. The germline gives CDR1 SGHVS, CDR2 FNYEAQ. The CDR3 here is CASSLNPGESSTDTQYF. Written as DNA, the CDR3 is TGTGCCAGCAGCTTAAATCCCGGAGAATCTAGCACAGATACGCAGTATTTT.

This clone was seen just once. V and J are TRBV6-5 and TRBJ1-3; D uncertain. Germline V gene data show CDR1 as MNHEY and CDR2 as SVGAGI. The V gene lost 2 bases and the J gene lost 0 bases, with 11 bases spanning the gap. This CDR3 is built from 16 residues. The CDR3 DNA reads as TGTGCCAGCAGTTACCACGGGAGGGACTCTGGAAACACCATATATTTT. It translates to CASSYHGRDSGNTIYF.

The chain uses TRBV29-1 and TRBJ2-6, with D perhaps TRBD1 (5 bases). The V end lost 1 base, the J end lost 4 bases, and 8 bases lay between the germline ends. The CDR3 runs 14 residues. In germline, CDR1 is SQVTM, CDR2 ANQGSEA. The CDR3 sequence: CSVEAGSGANVLTF. The CDR3 DNA sequence: TGCAGCGTTGAAGCAGGGTCCGGGGCCAACGTCCTGACTTTC.

This clone was picked up one time. The chain is built from TRBV7-9 and TRBJ1-2, with TRBD1 as a possible D gene (5 bases). Germline V CDR1 and CDR2: SEHNR, FQNEAQ (reference sequence). V lost 1 base and J lost 6, with 12 bases in between. The length of the CDR3 is 14 residues. The CDR3 here is CASSLVAGGDGYTF. For the CDR3, the DNA is TGTGCCAGCAGCTTAGTAGCCGGGGGTGATGGCTACACCTTC.

The V gene is TRBV6-5, the J gene TRBJ1-2; TRBD1 aligns across 7 bases. The germline gives CDR1 MNHEY, CDR2 SVGAGI. The CDR3 consists of 14 residues. The V gene end was trimmed by 7 bases and the J gene end by 12 bases; junction bases not matched to a gene: 17. Here the CDR3 reads CASTPPGDRHSHTF. For the CDR3, the DNA is TGTGCCAGCACACCCCCAGGGGACAGACATTCGCACACCTTC.

This clone was detected only once. The rearrangement uses TRBV7-2 and TRBJ2-5; 7 nucleotides line up with TRBD1. V lost 5 bases, J lost 0 bases, and 9 bases stayed unmatched. CDR1 SGHTA and CDR2 FQGNSA come from the germline V gene. The CDR3 has 16 amino acids. The CDR3 sequence: CASSRPGQKYQETQYF. CDR3 nucleotide sequence: TGTGCCAGCAGCCGGCCGGGACAGAAGTACCAAGAGACCCAGTACTTC.

The chain employs TRBV7-9 and TRBJ2-1; 9 nucleotides agree with TRBD2. CDR1 is SEHNR, CDR2 FQNEAQ, per germline (reference sequence). The CDR3 spans 17 residues. Losses at the gene ends were 5 bases for V and 5 bases for J; bases not matched to a gene: 13. The CDR3 DNA reads TGTGCCAGCAGCCGGGTCCGCGGGGGGGTCTTTCACAATGAGCAGTTCTTC. Translating it yields CASSRVRGGVFHNEQFF.

The chain carries TRBV12-3 or TRBV12-4 and TRBJ1-5; D gene ambiguous. Trimming took 3 bases from V and 7 from J, leaving 10 bases between them. CDR3 length equals 13 residues. The CDR3 DNA reads TGTGCCAGCAGTTTGTCTGGTCGGCAGCCCCAGCATTTT. Translating it yields CASSLSGRQPQHF.

The chain is built from TRBV21-1 and TRBJ2-5; the table's D call of TRBD1 was not tested on the DNA. TRBV21-1 is recorded as a pseudogene. The CDR3 sequence is 15 residues long. The CDR3 sequence is CASSKAGTTEETQYF. The CDR3 coding sequence is TGTGCCAGCAGCAAGGCCGGGACAACAGAAGAGACCCAGTACTTC.

The gene calls are TRBV5-4 and TRBJ2-5, with D possibly matching TRBD2 (5 bases). Trimming cost V 3 bases and J 5 bases, with 14 bases left between them. The CDR3 covers 14 residues. Germline assignment: CDR1 SGHNT and CDR2 YYREEE (reference sequence). The CDR3 here is CASSSTRDGETQYF. In DNA, the CDR3 is TGTGCCAGCAGCTCCACCCGGGATGGGGAGACCCAGTACTTC.

The V and J genes are TRBV19 and TRBJ1-5; 10 bases fit TRBD1. Germline-derived CDR1 and CDR2 are LNHDA and SQIVND (reference sequence). The CDR3 consists of 17 residues. The V and J ends lost 6 bases and 3 bases, in that order; junction bases with no gene match: 11. CDR3 loop: CASRQIGGQGFNQPQHF. The CDR3 region has the DNA TGTGCCAGTAGGCAAATCGGGGGACAGGGGTTCAATCAGCCCCAGCATTTT.

The CDR3: CASSEPDPTASYEQYF. The CDR3 DNA follows: TGCGCCAGCAGTGAGCCCGACCCGACAGCTTCCTACGAGCAGTACTTC. The rearrangement joins TRBV10-2 to TRBJ2-7; D is possibly TRBD1 (5 bases). V lost 2 bases and J lost 1, with 15 bases in between. The CDR3 is 16 amino acids. The germline CDR1 and CDR2 sequences are WSHSY and SAAADI.

The chain has TRBV4-1 and TRBJ2-7, with 12 bases matching TRBD2. The V gene end was trimmed by 0 bases and the J gene end by 2 bases; junction bases not matched to a gene: 5. The CDR3 is 17 residues long. Germline CDR1 is MGHRA and CDR2 is YSYEKL. In DNA form, the CDR3 reads TGCGCCAGCAGCCAAGAGGGAGGACTAGCGGGGCCCTACGAGCAGTACGTC. It codes for CASSQEGGLAGPYEQYV.